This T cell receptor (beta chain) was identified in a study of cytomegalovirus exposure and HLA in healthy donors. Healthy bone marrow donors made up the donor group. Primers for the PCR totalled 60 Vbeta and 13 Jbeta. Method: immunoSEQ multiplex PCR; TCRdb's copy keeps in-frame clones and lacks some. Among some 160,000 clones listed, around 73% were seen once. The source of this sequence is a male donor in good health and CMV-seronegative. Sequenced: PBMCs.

The CDR3 here is CASSLRQGGNEKLFF. For the CDR3, the DNA is TGTGCCAGCAGCCTAAGACAGGGGGGGAATGAAAAACTGTTTTTT. V is TRBV5-4 and J is TRBJ1-4; 9 nucleotides line up with TRBD1. There are 15 residues in the CDR3. In germline, CDR1 is SGHNT, CDR2 YYREEE (reference sequence). Trimming at V came to 4 bases and at J to 5 bases, leaving 6 bases not matched to a gene. Looking up the rest from reference TRBV5-4 and TRBJ1-4 gives the full variable domain: ETGVTQSPTHLIKTRGQQVTLRCSSQSGHNTVSWYQQALGQGPQFIFQYYREEENGRGNFPPRFSGLQFPNYSSELNVNALELDDSALYLCASSLRQGGNEKLFFGSGTQLSVL.